These T cell receptor beta chains were read from a single sample in a study of regulatory T cells in long-lasting Graves disease. A single record per CDR3 protein comes from TCRdb applying MiXCR to the multiplex PCR reads. The sample yields some 460,000 distinct CDR3 sequences, 15% to 20% seen once. This same sample was also part of a study on T cells in Graves' hyperthyroidism and ophthalmopathy.

This specimen consisted of peripheral blood mononuclear cells (PBMCs), obtained at new diagnosis, from a patient treated with antithyroid drugs. These TCRs come from a man aged 40-55 years with Graves disease. CDR3s include the opening cysteine and the closing phenylalanine or tryptophan. Each record gives: D gene, V gene, J gene, clone size, CDR3 protein. D genes are given only for firm matches. Clone size is shown for a subset of rows, as once, few, many or a class of expanded clone.

TRBD1	TRBV7-6	TRBJ2-7	many	CASSLGTGGSSDF
.	TRBV2	TRBJ2-1	many	CASVKGRASYNEQFF
TRBD1	TRBV5-1	TRBJ2-2	.	CASSFNPTGGRSGGANTGELFF
.	TRBV15	TRBJ1-4	.	CATSRAERSEKLFF
.	TRBV3-1	TRBJ2-2	few	CASSQPTGGRGTGELFF
.	TRBV11-2	TRBJ1-5	few	CASSQGGPDQPQHF
.	TRBV30	TRBJ2-7	many	CAWSVLTDEQYF
TRBD1	TRBV20-1	TRBJ2-7	many	CSAQRSRDSTYEQYF
TRBD1	TRBV19	TRBJ2-2	.	CASIRDRVSGELFF
TRBD1	TRBV19	TRBJ1-2	.	CASVRDRGRFGYTF
.	TRBV28	TRBJ2-7	.	CASIRQGRFYEQYF
TRBD2	TRBV7-9	TRBJ2-5	many	CASSTPLVAGGETQYF
.	TRBV20-1	TRBJ2-4	few	CSASRQLNNIQYF
.	TRBV5-1	TRBJ2-5	few	CASKTDRGKETQYF
.	TRBV19	TRBJ2-2	.	CASSTLWFSTSGELFF
.	TRBV5-1	TRBJ2-4	few	CASSLELRERGNIQYF
TRBD2	TRBV6-1	TRBJ2-1	few	CVEDGLAGVGNEQFF
.	TRBV20-1	TRBJ2-7	few	CSARVLNGYEQYF
TRBD2	TRBV2	TRBJ2-1	.	CASKSGTSGRAYYNEQFF
.	TRBV19	TRBJ2-1	.	CASNAWDNEQFF
TRBD2	TRBV27	TRBJ2-1	many	CASSLLHTSGRALEQFF
.	TRBV20-1	TRBJ1-1	many	CSARDVFREGNTEAFF
TRBD2	TRBV5-1	TRBJ2-1	few	CASSFGTSGWNEQFF
.	TRBV7-2	TRBJ2-2	.	CASSLVGDGTGELFF
TRBD2	TRBV29-1	TRBJ2-1	.	CSVEILAGGVEQFF
.	TRBV30	TRBJ2-1	many	CAWMQGSYNEQFF
TRBD2	TRBV7-3	TRBJ2-1	.	CASSLTVLGREPLGEQFF
.	TRBV2	TRBJ1-5	many	CASSDWGGPQPQHF
TRBD1	TRBV12-3/TRBV12-4	TRBJ2-5	.	CASSPPGTGPKTQYF
.	TRBV28	TRBJ1-1	many	CATLGRGADTEAFF
TRBD1	TRBV5-1	TRBJ2-7	many	CASSGRQGASYEQYF
TRBD2	TRBV2	TRBJ2-1	.	CASKLGLYNEQFF
.	TRBV19	TRBJ2-7	.	CASSMIFPASSYEQYF
TRBD2	TRBV20-1	TRBJ2-3	once	CSAWTSGSSTDTQYF
TRBD2	TRBV6-2/TRBV6-3	TRBJ2-7	.	CASSSHLGRALYEQYF
.	TRBV25-1	TRBJ2-5	.	CASSDPRGREQETQYF
.	TRBV28	TRBJ1-5	.	CASSASLEPQHF
.	TRBV4-1	TRBJ2-3	.	CASSPLSSSTDTQYF
TRBD1	TRBV10-3	TRBJ2-2	.	CAGQGGTGELFF
.	TRBV20-1	.	.	CSASATARETQYF
TRBD2	TRBV9	TRBJ2-7	.	CASSGGAGQPRFEQYF
TRBD1	TRBV5-1	TRBJ2-1	.	CASSNGQGLYNEQFF
TRBD1	TRBV12-5	TRBJ2-5	many	CASGSDRGPETQYF
TRBD1	TRBV30	TRBJ2-2	.	CALMEQGRTGELFF
.	TRBV28	TRBJ1-5	many	CASSPYGPQHF
TRBD2	TRBV11-1	TRBJ2-7	many	CASSSTSGFRAEQYF